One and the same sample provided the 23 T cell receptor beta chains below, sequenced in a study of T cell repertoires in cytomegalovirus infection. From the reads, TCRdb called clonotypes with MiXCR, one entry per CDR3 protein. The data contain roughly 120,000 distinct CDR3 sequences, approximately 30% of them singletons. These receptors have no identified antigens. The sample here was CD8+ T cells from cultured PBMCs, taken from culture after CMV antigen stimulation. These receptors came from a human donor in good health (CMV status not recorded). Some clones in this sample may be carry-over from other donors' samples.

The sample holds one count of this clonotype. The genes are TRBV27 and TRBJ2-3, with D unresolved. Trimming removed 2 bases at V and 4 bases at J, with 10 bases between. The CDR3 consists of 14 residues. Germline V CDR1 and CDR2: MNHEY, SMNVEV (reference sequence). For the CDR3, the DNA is TGTGCCAGCAGTTTAGTTCGGGCATCAGATACGCAGTATTTT. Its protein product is CASSLVRASDTQYF.

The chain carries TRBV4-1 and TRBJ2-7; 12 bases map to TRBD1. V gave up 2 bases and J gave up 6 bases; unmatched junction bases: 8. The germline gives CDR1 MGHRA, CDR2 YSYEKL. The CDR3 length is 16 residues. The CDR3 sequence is CASSQWTGTGGFEQYF. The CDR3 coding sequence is TGCGCCAGCAGCCAATGGACCGGGACAGGGGGCTTCGAGCAGTACTTC.

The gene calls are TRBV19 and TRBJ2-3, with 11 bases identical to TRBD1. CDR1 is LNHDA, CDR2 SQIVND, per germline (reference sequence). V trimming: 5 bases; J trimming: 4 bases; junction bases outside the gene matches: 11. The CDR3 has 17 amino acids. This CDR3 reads CASSPDRGRNSPDTQYF. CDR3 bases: TGTGCCAGTAGTCCGGACAGGGGGCGAAACTCCCCAGATACGCAGTATTTT.

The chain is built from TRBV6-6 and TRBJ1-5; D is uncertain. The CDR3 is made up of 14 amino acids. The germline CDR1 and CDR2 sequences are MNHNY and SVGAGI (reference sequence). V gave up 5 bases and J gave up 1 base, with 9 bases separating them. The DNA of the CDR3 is TGTGCCAGCAGTCGACCCGACAGCAATCAGCCCCAGCATTTT. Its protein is CASSRPDSNQPQHF.

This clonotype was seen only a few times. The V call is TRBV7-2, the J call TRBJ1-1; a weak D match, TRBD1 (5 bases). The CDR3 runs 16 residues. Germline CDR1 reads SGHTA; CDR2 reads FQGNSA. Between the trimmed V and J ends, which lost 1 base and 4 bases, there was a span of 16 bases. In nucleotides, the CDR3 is TGTGCCAGCAGCTTAGTTCCGGGACCCGGGATCACTGAAGCTTTCTTT. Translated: CASSLVPGPGITEAFF.

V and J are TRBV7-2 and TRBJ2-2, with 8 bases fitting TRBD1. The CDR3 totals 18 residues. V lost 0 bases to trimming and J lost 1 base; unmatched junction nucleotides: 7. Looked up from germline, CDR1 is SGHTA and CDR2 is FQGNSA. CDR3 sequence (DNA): TGTGCCAGCAGCTTAGCGTTGGCAGGGGGCCTGAACACCGGGGAGCTGTTTTTT. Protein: CASSLALAGGLNTGELFF.

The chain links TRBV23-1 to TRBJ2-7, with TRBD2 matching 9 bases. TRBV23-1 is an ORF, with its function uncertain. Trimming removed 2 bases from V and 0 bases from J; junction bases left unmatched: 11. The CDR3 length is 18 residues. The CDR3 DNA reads TGCGCCAGCAGTCAAGGCCCCCAGCGGGGGGTACCCTCCTACGAGCAGTACTTC. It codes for CASSQGPQRGVPSYEQYF.

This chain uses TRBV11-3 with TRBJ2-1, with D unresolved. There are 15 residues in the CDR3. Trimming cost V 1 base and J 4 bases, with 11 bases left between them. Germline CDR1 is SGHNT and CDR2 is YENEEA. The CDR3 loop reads CASSLGWQTYNEQFF. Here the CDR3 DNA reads TGTGCCAGCAGCTTAGGCTGGCAAACTTACAATGAGCAGTTCTTC. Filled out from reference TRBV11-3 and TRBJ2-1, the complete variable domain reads EAGVVQSPRYKIIEKKQPVAFWCNPISGHNTLYWYLQNLGQGPELLIRYENEEAVDDSQLPKDRFSAERLKGVDSTLKIQPAELGDSAVYLCASSLGWQTYNEQFFGPGTRLTVL.

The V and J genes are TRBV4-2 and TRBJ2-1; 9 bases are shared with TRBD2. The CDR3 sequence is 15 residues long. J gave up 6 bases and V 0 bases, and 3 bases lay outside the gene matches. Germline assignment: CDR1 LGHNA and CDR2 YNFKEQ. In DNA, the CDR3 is TGTGCCAGCAGCCAAGAGGCAGCGGGGGGCAATGAGCAGTTCTTC. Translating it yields CASSQEAAGGNEQFF.

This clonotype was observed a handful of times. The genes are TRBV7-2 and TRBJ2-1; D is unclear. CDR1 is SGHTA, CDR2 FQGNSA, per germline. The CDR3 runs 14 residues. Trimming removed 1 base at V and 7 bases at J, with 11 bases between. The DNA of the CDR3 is TGTGCCAGCAGCTTAGGGGGTGGCTCGAATGAGCAGTTCTTC. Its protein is CASSLGGGSNEQFF.

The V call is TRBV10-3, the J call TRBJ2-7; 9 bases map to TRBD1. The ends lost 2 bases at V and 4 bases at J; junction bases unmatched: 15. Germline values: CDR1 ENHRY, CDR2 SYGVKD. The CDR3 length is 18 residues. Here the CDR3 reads CAISEAGGTGTGHYEQYF. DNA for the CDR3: TGTGCCATCAGTGAGGCCGGGGGGACCGGGACAGGGCATTACGAGCAGTACTTC.

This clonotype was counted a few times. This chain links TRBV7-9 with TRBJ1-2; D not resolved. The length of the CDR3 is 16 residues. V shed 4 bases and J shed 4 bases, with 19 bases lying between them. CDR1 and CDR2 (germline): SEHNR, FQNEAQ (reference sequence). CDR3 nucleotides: TGTGCCAGCAGCTCGGAACGGACCCTCAAGGGCTATGGCTACACCTTC. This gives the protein CASSSERTLKGYGYTF.

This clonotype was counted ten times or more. For the CDR3, the DNA is TGTGCCAGCAGGGTAGGGTATCAGCCCCAGCATTTT. Protein: CASRVGYQPQHF. V usage is TRBV12-3 or TRBV12-4 and J usage is TRBJ1-5, with D unclear. This CDR3 spans 12 amino acids. The V gene lost 6 bases and the J gene lost 5 bases, with 8 bases spanning the gap.

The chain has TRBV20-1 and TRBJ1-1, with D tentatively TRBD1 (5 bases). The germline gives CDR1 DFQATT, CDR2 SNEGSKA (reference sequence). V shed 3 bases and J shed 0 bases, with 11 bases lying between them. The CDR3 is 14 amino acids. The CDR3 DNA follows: TGCAGTGCTAGTCAGGGATTTATGAACACTGAAGCTTTCTTT. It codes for CSASQGFMNTEAFF.

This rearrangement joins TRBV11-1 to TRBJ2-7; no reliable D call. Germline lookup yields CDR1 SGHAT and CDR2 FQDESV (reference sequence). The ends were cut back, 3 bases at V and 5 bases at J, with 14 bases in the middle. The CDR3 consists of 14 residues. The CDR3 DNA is TGTGCCAGCAGCTTCGGAAGGGCAGCACACGAGCAGTACTTC. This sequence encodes CASSFGRAAHEQYF.

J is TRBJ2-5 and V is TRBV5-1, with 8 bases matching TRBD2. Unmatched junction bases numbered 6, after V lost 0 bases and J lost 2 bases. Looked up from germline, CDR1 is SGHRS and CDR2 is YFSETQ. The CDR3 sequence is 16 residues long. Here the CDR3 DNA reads TGCGCCAGCAGCTTGGCCGGGGGGGGGATACAAGAGACCCAGTACTTC. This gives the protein CASSLAGGGIQETQYF.

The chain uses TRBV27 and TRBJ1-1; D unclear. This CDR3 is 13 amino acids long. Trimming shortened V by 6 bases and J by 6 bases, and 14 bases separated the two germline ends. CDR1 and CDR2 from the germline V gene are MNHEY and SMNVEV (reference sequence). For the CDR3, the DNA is TGTGCCAGCAGCGTGAAGCCGGACTCTGAAGCTTTCTTT. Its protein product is CASSVKPDSEAFF.

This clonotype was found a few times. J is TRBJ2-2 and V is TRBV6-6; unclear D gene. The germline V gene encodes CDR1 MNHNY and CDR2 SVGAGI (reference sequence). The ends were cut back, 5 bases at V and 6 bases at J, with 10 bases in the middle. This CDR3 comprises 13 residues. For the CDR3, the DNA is TGTGCCAGCAGTGGCCTCAGTCCCGGGGAGCTGTTTTTT. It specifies CASSGLSPGELFF.

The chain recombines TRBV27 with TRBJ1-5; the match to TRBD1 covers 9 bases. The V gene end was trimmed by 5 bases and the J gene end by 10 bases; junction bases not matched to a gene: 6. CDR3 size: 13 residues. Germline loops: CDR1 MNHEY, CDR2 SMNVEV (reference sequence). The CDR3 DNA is TGTGCCAGCAGTCCTCCGGGACAGGGACCCCAGCATTTT. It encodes CASSPPGQGPQHF.

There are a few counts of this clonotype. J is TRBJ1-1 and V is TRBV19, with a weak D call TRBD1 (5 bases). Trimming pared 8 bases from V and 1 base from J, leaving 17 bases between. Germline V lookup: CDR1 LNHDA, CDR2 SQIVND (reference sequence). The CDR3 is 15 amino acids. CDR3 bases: TGTGCCAGTTCCCTTCGGGGTCAGGGGAACACTGAAGCTTTCTTT. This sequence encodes CASSLRGQGNTEAFF.

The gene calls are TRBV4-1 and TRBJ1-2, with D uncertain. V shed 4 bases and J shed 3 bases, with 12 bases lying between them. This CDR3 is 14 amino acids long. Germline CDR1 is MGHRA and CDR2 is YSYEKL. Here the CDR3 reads CASSPQPRDYGYTF. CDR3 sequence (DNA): TGCGCCAGCAGCCCACAACCCCGGGACTATGGCTACACCTTC.

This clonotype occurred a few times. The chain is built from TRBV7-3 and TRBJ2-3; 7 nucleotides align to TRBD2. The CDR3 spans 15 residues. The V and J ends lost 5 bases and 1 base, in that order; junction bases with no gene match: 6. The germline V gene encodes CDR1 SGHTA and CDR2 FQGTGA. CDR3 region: CASSKSSGGTDTQYF. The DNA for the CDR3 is TGTGCCAGCAGCAAATCAAGCGGGGGCACAGATACGCAGTATTTT.

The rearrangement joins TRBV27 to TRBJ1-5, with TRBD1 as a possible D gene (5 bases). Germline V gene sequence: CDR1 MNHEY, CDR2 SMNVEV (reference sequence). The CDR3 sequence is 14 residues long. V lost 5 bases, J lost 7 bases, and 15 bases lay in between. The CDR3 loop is CASSPPRWGQPQHF. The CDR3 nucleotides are TGTGCCAGCAGTCCTCCCAGGTGGGGCCAGCCCCAGCATTTT.